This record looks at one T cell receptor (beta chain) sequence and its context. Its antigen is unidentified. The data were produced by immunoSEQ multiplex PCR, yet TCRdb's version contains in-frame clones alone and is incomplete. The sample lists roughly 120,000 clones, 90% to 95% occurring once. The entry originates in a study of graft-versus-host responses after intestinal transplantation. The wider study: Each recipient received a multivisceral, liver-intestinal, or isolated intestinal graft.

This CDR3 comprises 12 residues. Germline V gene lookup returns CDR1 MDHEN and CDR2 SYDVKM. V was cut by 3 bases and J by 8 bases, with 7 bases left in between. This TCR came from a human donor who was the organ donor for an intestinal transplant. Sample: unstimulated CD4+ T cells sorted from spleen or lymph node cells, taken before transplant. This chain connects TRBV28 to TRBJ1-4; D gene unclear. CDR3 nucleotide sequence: TGTGCCAGCAGTTTTGGCGGCGAAAAACTGTTTTTT. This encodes CASSFGGEKLFF.